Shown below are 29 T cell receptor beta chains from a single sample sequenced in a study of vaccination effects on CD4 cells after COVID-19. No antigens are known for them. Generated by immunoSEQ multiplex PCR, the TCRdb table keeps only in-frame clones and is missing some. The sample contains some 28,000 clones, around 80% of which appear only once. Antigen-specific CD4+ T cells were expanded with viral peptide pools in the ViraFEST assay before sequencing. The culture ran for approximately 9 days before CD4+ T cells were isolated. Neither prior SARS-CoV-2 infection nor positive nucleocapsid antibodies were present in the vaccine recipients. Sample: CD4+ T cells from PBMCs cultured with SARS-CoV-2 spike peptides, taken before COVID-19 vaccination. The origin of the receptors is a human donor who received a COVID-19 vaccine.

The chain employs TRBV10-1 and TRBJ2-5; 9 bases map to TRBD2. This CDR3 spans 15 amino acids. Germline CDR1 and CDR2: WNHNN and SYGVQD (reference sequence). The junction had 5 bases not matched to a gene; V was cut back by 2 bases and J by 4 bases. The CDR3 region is CASSEGGRAGETQYF. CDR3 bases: TGCGCCAGCAGTGAGGGCGGGAGGGCCGGAGAGACCCAGTACTTC.

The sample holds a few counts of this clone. The CDR3 DNA is TGTGCCAGCAGTGAGGCGCAGCATACTAGCACAGATACGCAGTATTTT. Residues: CASSEAQHTSTDTQYF. The rearrangement links TRBV25-1 to TRBJ2-3; D is uncertain. Trimming removed 3 bases from V and 0 bases from J, with 13 bases in between. This CDR3 has 16 amino acids. Germline values: CDR1 MGHDK, CDR2 SYGVNS.

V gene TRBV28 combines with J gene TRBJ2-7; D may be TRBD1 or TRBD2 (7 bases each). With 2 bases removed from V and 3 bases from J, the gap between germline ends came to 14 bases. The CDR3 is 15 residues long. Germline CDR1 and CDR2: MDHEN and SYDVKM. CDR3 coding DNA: TGTGCCAGCAGTTTACTGGGCAGGGGGGGCTACGAGCAGTACTTC. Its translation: CASSLLGRGGYEQYF. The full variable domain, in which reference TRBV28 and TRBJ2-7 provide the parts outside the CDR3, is DVKVTQSSRYLVKRTGEKVFLECVQDMDHENMFWYRQDPGLGLRLIYFSYDVKMKEKGDIPEGYSVSREKKERFSLILESASTNQTSMYLCASSLLGRGGYEQYFGPGTRLTVT.

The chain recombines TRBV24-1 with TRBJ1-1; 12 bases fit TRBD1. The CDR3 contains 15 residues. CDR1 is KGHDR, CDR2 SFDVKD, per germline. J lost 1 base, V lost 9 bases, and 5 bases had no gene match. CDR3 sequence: CATRPGQGANTEAFF. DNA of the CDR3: TGTGCCACCCGCCCGGGACAGGGGGCGAACACTGAAGCTTTCTTT.

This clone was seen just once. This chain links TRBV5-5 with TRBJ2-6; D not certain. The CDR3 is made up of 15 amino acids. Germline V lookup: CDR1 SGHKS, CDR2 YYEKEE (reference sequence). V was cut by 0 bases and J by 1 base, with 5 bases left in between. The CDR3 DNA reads TGTGCCAGCAGCTTGGGCCCTTCTGGGGCCAACGTCCTGACTTTC. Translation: CASSLGPSGANVLTF.

The CDR3 loop reads CASSYTRGYEQYF. CDR3 sequence (DNA): TGTGCCAGCAGTTACACCAGGGGGTACGAGCAGTACTTC. The V gene is TRBV6-5, the J gene TRBJ2-7, with 7 bases that match TRBD1. This CDR3 is built from 13 residues. Trimming at V came to 2 bases and at J to 4 bases, leaving 2 bases not matched to a gene. Per germline, CDR1 MNHEY and CDR2 SVGAGI.

CDR3 nucleotides: TGTGCCAGCAGTCGAACTCAGCTACGAGTCGCGTATTTT. Translating gives CASSRTQLRVAYF. The chain has TRBV28 and TRBJ2-3; D uncertain. The germline V and J ends were trimmed by 5 bases and 14 bases, with 20 bases remaining between them. The CDR3 totals 13 residues. CDR1 is MDHEN, CDR2 SYDVKM, per germline.

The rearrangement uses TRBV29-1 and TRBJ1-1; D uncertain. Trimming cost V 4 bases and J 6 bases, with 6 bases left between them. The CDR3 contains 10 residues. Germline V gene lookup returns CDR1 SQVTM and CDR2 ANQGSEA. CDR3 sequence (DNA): TGCAGCGTTGTCGACCCTGAAGCTTTCTTT. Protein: CSVVDPEAFF.

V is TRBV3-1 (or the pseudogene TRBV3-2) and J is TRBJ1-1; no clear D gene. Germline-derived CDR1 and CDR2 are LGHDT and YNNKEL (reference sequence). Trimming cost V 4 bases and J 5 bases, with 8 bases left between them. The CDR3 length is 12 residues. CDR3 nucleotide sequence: TGTGCCAGCAGCCGCTCCGCAACTGAAGCTTTCTTT. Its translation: CASSRSATEAFF.

CDR3 coding DNA: TGTGCCACCAGTGAGGGACAGGAATACAATGAGCAGTTCTTC. Translating gives CATSEGQEYNEQFF. The chain uses TRBV24-1 and TRBJ2-1, with 8 nucleotides matching TRBD1. The germline gives CDR1 KGHDR, CDR2 SFDVKD. V shed 4 bases, J shed 4 bases, and the junction held 2 bases outside the gene matches. This CDR3 comprises 14 residues.

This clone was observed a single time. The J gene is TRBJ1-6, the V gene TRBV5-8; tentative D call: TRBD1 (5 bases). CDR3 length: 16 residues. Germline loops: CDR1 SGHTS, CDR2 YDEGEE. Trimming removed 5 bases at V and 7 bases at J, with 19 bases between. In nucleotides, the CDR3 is TGTGCCAGCAGACATCGACAGCGCGCCGGGAATTCACCCCTCCACTTT. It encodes CASRHRQRAGNSPLHF.

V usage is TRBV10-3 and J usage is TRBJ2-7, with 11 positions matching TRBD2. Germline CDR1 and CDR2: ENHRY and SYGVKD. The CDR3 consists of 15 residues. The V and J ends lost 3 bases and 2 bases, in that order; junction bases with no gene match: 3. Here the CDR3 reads CAISDGGLAAYEQYF. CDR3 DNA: TGTGCCATCAGTGACGGGGGACTAGCGGCCTACGAGCAGTACTTC.

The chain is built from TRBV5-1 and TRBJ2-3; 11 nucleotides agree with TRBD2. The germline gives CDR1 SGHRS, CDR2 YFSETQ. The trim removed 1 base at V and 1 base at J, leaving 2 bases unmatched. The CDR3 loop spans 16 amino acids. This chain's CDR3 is CASSLTSGRGTDTQYF. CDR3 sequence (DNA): TGCGCCAGCAGCTTGACTAGCGGGAGAGGCACAGATACGCAGTATTTT.

The CDR3: CASSSLGSLSTDTQYF. In DNA form, the CDR3 reads TGTGCCAGCAGTTCCCTGGGGAGCTTAAGCACAGATACGCAGTATTTT. The V call is TRBV28, the J call TRBJ2-3; TRBD2 is a possible D gene (5 bases). Germline V gene data show CDR1 as MDHEN and CDR2 as SYDVKM. The CDR3 is 16 amino acids. The V and J ends lost 4 bases and 0 bases respectively, with 14 bases between them.

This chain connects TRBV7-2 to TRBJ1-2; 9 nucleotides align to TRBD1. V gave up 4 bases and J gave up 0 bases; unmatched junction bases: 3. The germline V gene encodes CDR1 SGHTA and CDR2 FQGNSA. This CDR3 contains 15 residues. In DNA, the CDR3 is TGTGCCAGCAGCTCGACAGGGGGTTCTAACTATGGCTACACCTTC. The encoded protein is CASSSTGGSNYGYTF.

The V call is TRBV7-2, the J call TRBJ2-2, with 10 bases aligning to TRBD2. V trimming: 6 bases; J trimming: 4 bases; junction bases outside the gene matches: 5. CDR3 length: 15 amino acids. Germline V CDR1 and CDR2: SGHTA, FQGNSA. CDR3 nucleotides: TGTGCCAGCAGACCAAGCGGGGGGGGCACCGGGGAGCTGTTTTTT. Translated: CASRPSGGGTGELFF. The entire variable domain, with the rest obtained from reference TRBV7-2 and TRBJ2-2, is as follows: GAGVSQSPSNKVTEKGKDVELRCDPISGHTALYWYRQSLGQGLEFLIYFQGNSAPDKSGLPSDRFSAERTGGSVSTLTIQRTQQEDSAVYLCASRPSGGGTGELFFGEGSRLTVL.

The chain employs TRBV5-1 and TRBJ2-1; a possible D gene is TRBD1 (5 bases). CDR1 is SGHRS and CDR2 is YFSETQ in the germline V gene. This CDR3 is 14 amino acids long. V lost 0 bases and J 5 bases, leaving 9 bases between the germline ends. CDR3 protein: CASSLGQTDNEQFF. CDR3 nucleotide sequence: TGCGCCAGCAGCTTGGGACAGACTGACAATGAGCAGTTCTTC.

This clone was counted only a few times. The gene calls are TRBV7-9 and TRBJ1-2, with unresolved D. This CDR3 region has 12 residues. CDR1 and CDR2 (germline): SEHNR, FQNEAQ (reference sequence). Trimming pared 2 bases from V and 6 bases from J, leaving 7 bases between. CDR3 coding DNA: TGTGCCAGCAGCTTAAGTCTTCATGGCTACACCTTC. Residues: CASSLSLHGYTF. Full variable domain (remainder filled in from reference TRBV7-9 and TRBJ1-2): DTGVSQNPRHKITKRGQNVTFRCDPISEHNRLYWYRQTLGQGPEFLTYFQNEAQLEKSRLLSDRFSAERPKGSFSTLEIQRTEQGDSAMYLCASSLSLHGYTFGSGTRLTVV.

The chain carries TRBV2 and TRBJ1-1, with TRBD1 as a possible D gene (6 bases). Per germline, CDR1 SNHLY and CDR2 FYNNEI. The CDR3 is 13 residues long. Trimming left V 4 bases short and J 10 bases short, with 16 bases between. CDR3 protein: CASSGDTGSGAFF. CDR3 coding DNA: TGTGCCAGCAGTGGGGACACAGGCAGCGGAGCTTTCTTT.

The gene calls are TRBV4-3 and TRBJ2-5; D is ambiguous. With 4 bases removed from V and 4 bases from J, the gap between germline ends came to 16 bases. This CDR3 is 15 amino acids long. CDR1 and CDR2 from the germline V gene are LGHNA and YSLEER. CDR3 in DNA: TGCGCCAGCAGCCCCGTCGGTGGACCTGGAGAGACCCAGTACTTC. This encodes CASSPVGGPGETQYF.

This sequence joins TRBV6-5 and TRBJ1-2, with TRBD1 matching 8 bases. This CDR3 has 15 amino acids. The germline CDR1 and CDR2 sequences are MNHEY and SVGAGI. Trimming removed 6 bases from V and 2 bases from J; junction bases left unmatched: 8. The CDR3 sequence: CASSPIGQGNYGYTF. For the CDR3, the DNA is TGTGCCAGCAGCCCCATTGGACAGGGCAACTATGGCTACACCTTC.

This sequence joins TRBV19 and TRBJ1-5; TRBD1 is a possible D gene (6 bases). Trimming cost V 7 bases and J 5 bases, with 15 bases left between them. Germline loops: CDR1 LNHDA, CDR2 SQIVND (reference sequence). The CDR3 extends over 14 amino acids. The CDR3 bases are TGTGCCAGTACTCAAGGGGGTAAGGATCAGCCCCAGCATTTT. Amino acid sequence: CASTQGGKDQPQHF.

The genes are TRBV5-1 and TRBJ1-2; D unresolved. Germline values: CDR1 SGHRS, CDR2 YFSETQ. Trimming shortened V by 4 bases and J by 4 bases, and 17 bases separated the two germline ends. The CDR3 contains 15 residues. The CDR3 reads CASSPDSRKSYGYTF. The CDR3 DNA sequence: TGCGCCAGCAGCCCGGACTCCCGGAAATCCTATGGCTACACCTTC. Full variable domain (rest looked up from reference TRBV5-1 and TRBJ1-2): KAGVTQTPRYLIKTRGQQVTLSCSPISGHRSVSWYQQTPGQGLQFLFEYFSETQRNKGNFPGRFSGRQFSNSRSEMNVSTLELGDSALYLCASSPDSRKSYGYTFGSGTRLTVV.

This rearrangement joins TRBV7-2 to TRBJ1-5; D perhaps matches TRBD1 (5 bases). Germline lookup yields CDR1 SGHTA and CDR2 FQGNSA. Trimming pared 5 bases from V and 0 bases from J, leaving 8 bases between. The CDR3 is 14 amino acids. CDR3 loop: CASSAGYSNQPQHF. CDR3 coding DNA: TGTGCCAGCAGCGCAGGGTATAGCAATCAGCCCCAGCATTTT.

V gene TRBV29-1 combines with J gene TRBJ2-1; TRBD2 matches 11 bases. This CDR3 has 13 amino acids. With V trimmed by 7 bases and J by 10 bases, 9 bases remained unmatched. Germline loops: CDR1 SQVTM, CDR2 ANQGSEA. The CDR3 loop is CSGSGGAGWEQFF. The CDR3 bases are TGCAGCGGTAGCGGGGGGGCCGGTTGGGAGCAGTTCTTC.

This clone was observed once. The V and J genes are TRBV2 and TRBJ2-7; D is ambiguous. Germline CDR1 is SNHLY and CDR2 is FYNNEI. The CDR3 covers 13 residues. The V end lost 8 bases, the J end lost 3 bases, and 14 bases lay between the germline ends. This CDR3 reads CASFRPGRYEQYF. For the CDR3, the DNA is TGTGCCAGCTTCCGCCCAGGCCGCTACGAGCAGTACTTC.

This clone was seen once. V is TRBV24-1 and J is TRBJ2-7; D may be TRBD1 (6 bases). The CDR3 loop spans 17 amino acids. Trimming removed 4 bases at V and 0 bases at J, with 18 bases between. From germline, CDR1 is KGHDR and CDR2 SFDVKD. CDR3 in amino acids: CATSDSLLQGPSYEQYF. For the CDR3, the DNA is TGTGCCACCAGTGACTCCCTACTACAGGGTCCCTCCTACGAGCAGTACTTC.

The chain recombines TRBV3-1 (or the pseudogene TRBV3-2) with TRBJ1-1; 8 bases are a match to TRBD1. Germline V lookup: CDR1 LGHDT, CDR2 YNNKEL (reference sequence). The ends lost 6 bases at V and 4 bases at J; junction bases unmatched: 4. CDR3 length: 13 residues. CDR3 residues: CASSRQGTTEAFF. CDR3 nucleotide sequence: TGTGCCAGCAGTCGACAGGGGACCACTGAAGCTTTCTTT.

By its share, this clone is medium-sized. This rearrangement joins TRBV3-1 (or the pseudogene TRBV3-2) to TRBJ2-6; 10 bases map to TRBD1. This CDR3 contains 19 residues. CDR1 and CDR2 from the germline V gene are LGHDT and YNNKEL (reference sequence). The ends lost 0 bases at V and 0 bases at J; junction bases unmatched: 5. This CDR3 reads CASSQDLGTGVSGANVLTF. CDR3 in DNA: TGTGCCAGCAGCCAAGATCTGGGGACAGGGGTCTCTGGGGCCAACGTCCTGACTTTC.